One sample yielded the 21 T cell receptor beta chains listed below, sequenced in a study of blood T cell repertoires in COVID-19. Sequencing used immunoSEQ multiplex PCR; TCRdb keeps in-frame clones, though not all of them. The sample lists 28,000 or so clones, less than 85% occurring once. The sequencing sample was made of peripheral blood. These receptors all come from a human donor in a cohort sampled during active COVID-19.

Written as DNA, the CDR3 is TGTGCCAGCACCTACATGGGAGGCACCGATGGCTACACCTTC. It is translated as CASTYMGGTDGYTF. The chain has TRBV7-9 and TRBJ1-2, with D uncertain. The CDR3 contains 14 residues. V lost 7 bases and J lost 6, with 18 bases in between. Germline V lookup: CDR1 SEHNR, CDR2 FQNEAQ (reference sequence).

This chain connects TRBV4-2 to TRBJ2-1, with TRBD2 matching 7 bases. CDR1 and CDR2 (germline): LGHNA, YNFKEQ. The trim removed 1 base at V and 3 bases at J, leaving 9 bases unmatched. The CDR3 length is 17 residues. This chain's CDR3 is CASSQVGRGSDYNEQFF. The DNA of the CDR3 is TGTGCCAGCAGCCAAGTCGGGCGGGGGTCAGACTACAATGAGCAGTTCTTC.

V is TRBV6-5 and J is TRBJ2-3, with a tentative D call TRBD2 (5 bases). The length of the CDR3 is 14 residues. Per germline, CDR1 MNHEY and CDR2 SVGAGI. The V gene lost 6 bases and the J gene lost 2 bases, with 12 bases spanning the gap. The CDR3 DNA reads as TGTGCCAGCAGACGCGAGGAGGCCACAGATACGCAGTATTTT. Amino acids: CASRREEATDTQYF.

V gene TRBV27 combines with J gene TRBJ1-6, with 10 bases matching TRBD1. Germline loops: CDR1 MNHEY, CDR2 SMNVEV (reference sequence). The V segment lost 10 bases and the J segment 7 bases; nucleotides outside the gene matches: 10. The CDR3 is 15 residues long. The DNA of the CDR3 is TGTGCCACCAAGGTCCCGGGACAGGGGAATTCACCCCTCCACTTT. Encoded protein: CATKVPGQGNSPLHF.

The gene calls are TRBV9 and TRBJ1-5; tentative D call: TRBD1 (6 bases). V was trimmed by 3 bases and J by 4 bases, leaving 14 bases between them. The CDR3 extends over 15 amino acids. CDR1 is SGDLS, CDR2 YYNGEE, per germline. CDR3 sequence: CASSGEGQWNQPQHF. The CDR3 DNA follows: TGTGCCAGCAGCGGGGAAGGACAGTGGAATCAGCCCCAGCATTTT.

The chain has TRBV30 and TRBJ1-2, with D possibly being TRBD1 (6 bases). The CDR3 extends over 15 amino acids. V gave up 4 bases and J gave up 2 bases, with 17 bases separating them. The germline CDR1 and CDR2 sequences are GTSNPN and SVGIG (reference sequence). The CDR3 loop is CAWNHRDIMNYGYTF. The CDR3 nucleotides read TGTGCCTGGAACCACCGGGACATCATGAACTATGGCTACACCTTC.

The V and J genes are TRBV18 and TRBJ2-7, with 8 bases identical to TRBD2. Losses at the gene ends were 1 base for V and 1 base for J; bases not matched to a gene: 12. The CDR3 has 18 residues. CDR1 KGHSH and CDR2 LQKENI come from the germline V gene. In nucleotides, the CDR3 is TGTGCCAGCTCACCACGGCGAGCGGGAGCTGAGAGGTCCTACGAGCAGTACTTC. This translates into CASSPRRAGAERSYEQYF.

The chain's CDR3 is CASRRRLESTDTQYF. The CDR3 bases are TGTGCCAGCAGGCGCCGCCTGGAGAGCACAGATACGCAGTATTTT. The chain employs TRBV6-5 and TRBJ2-3, with D unresolved. There are 15 residues in the CDR3. CDR1 and CDR2 (germline): MNHEY, SVGAGI. The V end lost 6 bases, the J end lost 0 bases, and 13 bases lay between the germline ends.

The CDR3 region is CASSLGATDTQYF. CDR3 DNA sequence: TGTGCCAGCAGTCTGGGGGCCACAGATACGCAGTATTTT. V usage is TRBV7-3 and J usage is TRBJ2-3, with a possible D match to TRBD1 (6 bases). This CDR3 has 13 residues. Trimming stripped 6 bases from V and 2 bases from J, with 9 bases between. CDR1 is SGHTA and CDR2 is FQGTGA in the germline V gene.

This sequence joins TRBV28 and TRBJ2-7; 8 nucleotides align to TRBD1. J was trimmed by 2 bases and V by 6 bases; bases with no gene match: 9. Germline CDR1 reads MDHEN; CDR2 reads SYDVKM. This CDR3 has 15 residues. The chain's CDR3 is CASSDGTGWTYEQYF. The CDR3 region has the DNA TGTGCCAGCAGCGACGGGACAGGCTGGACCTACGAGCAGTACTTC.

The chain has TRBV5-1 and TRBJ2-2; maybe TRBD1 (6 bases). Per germline, CDR1 SGHRS and CDR2 YFSETQ. This CDR3 comprises 15 residues. V dropped 7 bases and J dropped 0 bases, with 13 bases sitting between them. The CDR3 bases are TGCGCCAGCGGCAGCGGACAGTCGAACACCGGGGAGCTGTTTTTT. This gives the protein CASGSGQSNTGELFF.

In DNA, the CDR3 is TGTGCCAGTAGTGTACAAATAGCCACTGAGCAGTTCTTC. It yields the protein CASSVQIATEQFF. The chain has TRBV19 and TRBJ2-1, with D hard to call. This CDR3 comprises 13 residues. The germline V gene has CDR1 LNHDA and CDR2 SQIVND (reference sequence). Trimming removed 5 bases at V and 9 bases at J, with 14 bases between.

This chain uses TRBV5-1 with TRBJ2-2; no firm D call. The CDR3 contains 16 residues. Trimming left V 0 bases short and J 0 bases short, with 9 bases between. Germline V CDR1 and CDR2: SGHRS, YFSETQ. CDR3 in DNA: TGCGCCAGCAGCTTGGGAGGCACCTCGAACACCGGGGAGCTGTTTTTT. This codes for CASSLGGTSNTGELFF.

The chain couples TRBV27 to TRBJ2-7; 8 bases agree with TRBD1. The CDR3 is made up of 14 amino acids. The germline V gene encodes CDR1 MNHEY and CDR2 SMNVEV (reference sequence). Trimming cost V 8 bases and J 5 bases; bases outside gene matches: 11. The DNA for the CDR3 is TGTGCCAGCGCAGACAGGGGCCCCATGGACGAGCAGTACTTC. It translates to CASADRGPMDEQYF.

V gene TRBV7-2 combines with J gene TRBJ2-7, with a weak D call TRBD2 (6 bases). V was clipped by 3 bases and J by 5 bases, with 14 bases between them. Germline V gene sequence: CDR1 SGHTA, CDR2 FQGNSA. This CDR3 region has 14 residues. CDR3 coding DNA: TGTGCCAGCAGCTTTGATCGGGGAGGAGACGAGCAGTACTTC. As protein: CASSFDRGGDEQYF.

This clone was observed a few times. In DNA form, the CDR3 reads TGTGCCAGCAGCTTAGGAAGGAGCTCCTATAATTCACCCCTCCACTTT. This codes for CASSLGRSSYNSPLHF. The chain links TRBV11-2 to TRBJ1-6; D not certain. This CDR3 is built from 16 residues. Trimming shortened V by 1 base and J by 0 bases, and 7 bases separated the two germline ends. The germline V gene encodes CDR1 SGHAT and CDR2 FQNNGV. The full variable domain, its missing parts supplied by reference TRBV11-2 and TRBJ1-6, is EAGVAQSPRYKIIEKRQSVAFWCNPISGHATLYWYQQILGQGPKLLIQFQNNGVVDDSQLPKDRFSAERLKGVDSTLKIQPAKLEDSAVYLCASSLGRSSYNSPLHFGNGTRLTVT.

This chain links TRBV7-2 with TRBJ1-1; no clear D. The CDR3 totals 17 residues. CDR1 is SGHTA, CDR2 FQGNSA, per germline. V lost 1 base and J lost 4, with 19 bases in between. The CDR3: CASSLVSSGFSGTEAFF. CDR3 nucleotide sequence: TGTGCCAGCAGCTTAGTATCCAGTGGTTTCTCGGGCACTGAAGCTTTCTTT.

This clone was seen once. V gene TRBV27 combines with J gene TRBJ2-7; possible D gene TRBD1, 6 bases. CDR3 size: 15 residues. The germline CDR1 and CDR2 sequences are MNHEY and SMNVEV (reference sequence). V was trimmed by 0 bases and J by 2 bases, leaving 11 bases between them. The CDR3 coding sequence is TGTGCCAGCAGTTTATCCCCACAGGGTACCTACGAGCAGTACTTC. Translation gives CASSLSPQGTYEQYF.

V gene TRBV5-4 combines with J gene TRBJ2-3; 7 positions agree with TRBD1. Trimming took 4 bases from V and 2 from J; bases not matched to a gene: 7. This CDR3 contains 15 residues. Germline CDR1 and CDR2: SGHNT and YYREEE (reference sequence). The CDR3 DNA sequence: TGTGCCAGCAGCCGGGACAGCCTACACACAGATACGCAGTATTTT. It is translated as CASSRDSLHTDTQYF.

The gene calls are TRBV6-1 and TRBJ1-2; no clear D gene. The V end lost 1 base, the J end lost 5 bases, and 8 bases lay between the germline ends. The CDR3 consists of 13 residues. Germline CDR1 is MNHNS and CDR2 is SASEGT. As DNA, the CDR3 is TGTGCCAGCAGTGAAGATCCGGGGTATGGCTACACCTTC. Protein product: CASSEDPGYGYTF.

The chain is built from TRBV3-1 (or the pseudogene TRBV3-2) and TRBJ2-7, with TRBD1 as a possible D gene (7 bases). The CDR3 runs to 16 residues. Trimming pared 0 bases from V and 7 bases from J, leaving 19 bases between. CDR1 and CDR2 (germline): LGHDT, YNNKEL (reference sequence). In DNA form, the CDR3 reads TGTGCCAGCAGCCAAGATCTAGCAGGGGGGTTGCGGGAGCAGTACTTC. It is translated as CASSQDLAGGLREQYF.